This TCR beta chain was sequenced for a study of CD8 T cells in Susac syndrome. Turning to the study itself: When their blood was taken, patients with Susac syndrome were therapy-naive, taking corticosteroids, or taking intravenous immunoglobulin alone.

Regarding this clonotype: What it binds is unknown.

Overall study results and limits: In Susac syndrome, the CD4+ T cell repertoires did not show clonal expansion.

TEMRA cells were enriched by FACS, and CD4+ and CD8+ T cells were negatively isolated. Random hexamers served to reverse transcribe about 0.45 to 1 ug RNA. Amplification of the TCR beta CDR3 was carried out by immunoSEQ multiplex PCR, which spanned a total of 54 Vbeta and 13 Jbeta segments. TCRdb re-called the immunoSEQ multiplex PCR reads through MiXCR, storing one row per CDR3 protein. The sample has 160,000 or so distinct CDR3 sequences; approximately 96% are singletons. The CDR3 extends over 12 amino acids. With 3 bases removed from V and 7 bases from J, the gap between germline ends came to 12 bases. CDR1 and CDR2 (germline): DFQATT, SNEGSKA (reference sequence).

This sequence was found in a human donor with Susac syndrome. Input material: CD4+ T cells from PBMCs. The V and J genes are TRBV20-1 and TRBJ2-5; D remains ambiguous. CDR3 amino acids: CSARDDSGTQYF. In nucleotides, the CDR3 is TGCAGTGCTAGGGATGATTCAGGGACCCAGTACTTC.